Listed here are 8 T cell receptor beta chains from one sample, sequenced in a study of PD-1 blockade in classical Hodgkin lymphoma. Sequencing was performed with immunoSEQ multiplex PCR; in TCRdb, only in-frame clones are kept and a portion is missing. Here the sample spans about 110,000 clones, 80% to 90% being singletons. All the patients suffered relapse after autologous stem cell transplantation, and brentuximab vedotin exposure differed. The sequenced sample was peripheral blood mononuclear cells (PBMCs), obtained before the second cycle of nivolumab. These receptors came from a human donor with classical Hodgkin lymphoma.

V gene TRBV29-1 combines with J gene TRBJ2-7, with TRBD2 identical over 7 bases. V trimming: 0 bases; J trimming: 4 bases; junction bases outside the gene matches: 3. The CDR3 extends over 13 amino acids. Germline V gives CDR1 SQVTM, CDR2 ANQGSEA. CDR3 in DNA: TGCAGCGTTGAAGATACTAGCGATTACGAGCAGTACTTC. The encoded protein is CSVEDTSDYEQYF.

In this sample, this clone turned up a few times. The V gene is TRBV30, the J gene TRBJ1-3; D is unclear. CDR3 length: 12 amino acids. Germline V gives CDR1 GTSNPN, CDR2 SVGIG (reference sequence). The V end lost 3 bases, the J end lost 2 bases, and 5 bases lay between the germline ends. The CDR3 DNA is TGTGCCTGGAGCATAACTGGAAACACCATATATTTT. Encoded protein: CAWSITGNTIYF.

The genes are TRBV5-4 and TRBJ2-7, with TRBD2 matching over 8 bases. CDR3 length equals 13 residues. Germline CDR1 reads SGHNT; CDR2 reads YYREEE (reference sequence). Trimming cost V 4 bases and J 4 bases; bases outside gene matches: 4. Written as DNA, the CDR3 is TGTGCCAGCAGCCCAGGACTAGCATACGAGCAGTACTTC. It codes for CASSPGLAYEQYF.

V gene TRBV14 combines with J gene TRBJ2-3, with TRBD2 matching 8 bases. This CDR3 is 16 amino acids long. Germline V gene lookup returns CDR1 SGHDN and CDR2 FVKESK. V shed 1 base and J 0 bases; nucleotides not matched to a gene: 3. CDR3 loop: CASSQGASGSTDTQYF. CDR3 in DNA: TGTGCCAGCAGCCAAGGCGCTAGCGGGAGCACAGATACGCAGTATTTT.

The chain combines TRBV30 with TRBJ1-5; D not resolved. Germline V lookup: CDR1 GTSNPN, CDR2 SVGIG (reference sequence). The germline V and J ends were trimmed by 1 base and 7 bases, with 17 bases remaining between them. CDR3 length equals 15 residues. The CDR3 reads CAWSAGPPAGQPQHF. DNA for the CDR3: TGTGCCTGGAGTGCCGGCCCACCAGCGGGCCAGCCCCAGCATTTT.

V usage is TRBV7-9 and J usage is TRBJ2-2; D remains unclear. The germline V gene encodes CDR1 SEHNR and CDR2 FQNEAQ (reference sequence). The CDR3 totals 13 residues. Trimming left V 3 bases short and J 7 bases short, with 9 bases between. The CDR3 region is CASSFASLGELFF. The CDR3 nucleotides are TGTGCCAGCAGCTTCGCAAGCCTCGGGGAGCTGTTTTTT.

This clone appeared a single time. The chain couples TRBV7-9 to TRBJ1-1; no firm D call. Looked up from germline, CDR1 is SEHNR and CDR2 is FQNEAQ (reference sequence). The CDR3 has 15 amino acids. V was shortened by 7 bases and J by 1 base, with 16 bases between the two germline ends. The DNA of the CDR3 is TGTGCCAGCAACAACCCAAAGGGTGCGAACACTGAAGCTTTCTTT. Its protein product is CASNNPKGANTEAFF. The whole variable domain, filled in from reference TRBV7-9 and TRBJ1-1, reads DTGVSQNPRHKITKRGQNVTFRCDPISEHNRLYWYRQTLGQGPEFLTYFQNEAQLEKSRLLSDRFSAERPKGSFSTLEIQRTEQGDSAMYLCASNNPKGANTEAFFGQGTRLTVV.

This clone occurred a few times. The chain joins TRBV28 to TRBJ1-5, with D tentatively TRBD1 (5 bases). V dropped 3 bases and J dropped 0 bases, with 9 bases sitting between them. Germline CDR1 is MDHEN and CDR2 is SYDVKM. The CDR3 contains 15 residues. The CDR3 region has the DNA TGTGCCAGCAGTTTGATGCAGGGTAGCAATCAGCCCCAGCATTTT. Its translation: CASSLMQGSNQPQHF.